This T cell receptor (beta chain) was profiled in a study of control samples from healthy donors and cancer patients. The assay was immunoSEQ multiplex PCR, and TCRdb's table has in-frame clones only and misses some. In the table there are roughly 450,000 clones, over 75% of which are singletons. Trimming removed 1 base from V and 9 bases from J; junction bases left unmatched: 9. CDR1 and CDR2 from the germline V gene are MGHRA and YSYEKL. This CDR3 has 16 amino acids. Specimen: PBMCs. This chain uses TRBV4-1 with TRBJ2-1; TRBD2 aligns across 10 bases. This clonotype was sampled from a man aged 35 to 55 with head and neck cancer. CDR3 in DNA: TGCGCCAGCAGCCAAGGGACTAGCGGCATTGTTGTTGAGCAGTTCTTC. Protein: CASSQGTSGIVVEQFF.